Shown below are 30 T cell receptor beta chains from a single sample sequenced in a study of T cell repertoires in cytomegalovirus infection. TCRdb recomputed calls from the reads with MiXCR, one row per CDR3 protein. Altogether 290,000 or so distinct CDR3 sequences are present, roughly a tenth being singletons, with the ten largest covering less than 3%. Sequencing was done on a sample of PBMCs. Receptor source: a human donor in good health (CMV status not recorded). Some clones in this sample may be carry-over from other donors' samples.

This clonotype was observed a handful of times. The CDR3 loop reads CASSERFNTGELFF. The CDR3 DNA sequence: TGTGCCAGCAGTGAGAGGTTTAACACCGGGGAGCTGTTTTTT. The genes are TRBV6-4 and TRBJ2-2; D gene uncertain. Deletions cut 3 bases from V and 2 bases from J, with 7 bases between. This CDR3 comprises 14 residues. Looked up from germline, CDR1 is MRHNA and CDR2 is SNTAGT.

This rearrangement joins TRBV20-1 to TRBJ2-3; weak D call: TRBD1 (5 bases). CDR1 and CDR2 from the germline V gene are DFQATT and SNEGSKA (reference sequence). CDR3 length equals 13 residues. Trimming left V 1 base short and J 2 bases short, with 7 bases between. The CDR3 DNA reads as TGCAGTGCTAGAGGACAGAACACAGATACGCAGTATTTT. Its protein product is CSARGQNTDTQYF.

This clonotype was recorded a few times. The chain recombines TRBV11-3 with TRBJ1-1; 7 bases line up with TRBD1. Germline assignment: CDR1 SGHNT and CDR2 YENEEA. This CDR3 has 13 amino acids. Trimming took 5 bases from V and 5 from J; bases not matched to a gene: 5. The CDR3 here is CASSQGQLTEAFF. The CDR3 nucleotides read TGTGCCAGCAGCCAGGGACAGCTAACTGAAGCTTTCTTT.

This clonotype was counted between two and nine times. The chain uses TRBV7-9 and TRBJ2-5; 9 positions agree with TRBD1. The CDR3 sequence is 16 residues long. CDR1 and CDR2 from the germline V gene are SEHNR and FQNEAQ (reference sequence). V shed 5 bases, J shed 5 bases, and the junction held 12 bases outside the gene matches. The CDR3 loop reads CASSPTGTGRMETQYF. The CDR3 DNA follows: TGTGCCAGCAGCCCAACCGGGACAGGGAGAATGGAGACCCAGTACTTC.

There are many counts of this clonotype. V gene TRBV29-1 combines with J gene TRBJ2-1, with TRBD1 identical over 7 bases. The length of the CDR3 is 15 residues. The germline CDR1 and CDR2 sequences are SQVTM and ANQGSEA. With V trimmed by 3 bases and J by 0 bases, 5 bases remained unmatched. CDR3 sequence (DNA): TGCAGCGTTGACCGACAGGGAAGCTCCTACAATGAGCAGTTCTTC. This encodes CSVDRQGSSYNEQFF.

This clonotype was seen at least ten times. The chain uses TRBV29-1 and TRBJ2-4, with TRBD2 as a possible D gene (6 bases). V lost 4 bases, J lost 0 bases, and 13 bases lay in between. Germline-derived CDR1 and CDR2 are SQVTM and ANQGSEA. This CDR3 spans 15 amino acids. The CDR3 reads CSVGGDLLAKNIQYF. In DNA, the CDR3 is TGCAGCGTTGGGGGGGACTTATTAGCCAAAAACATTCAGTACTTC.

This clonotype occurred a few times. A clone one base away is much larger, so this may be a read error. The rearrangement uses TRBV5-4 and TRBJ1-1, with D possibly TRBD1 on 5 matching bases. The CDR3 contains 13 residues. From germline, CDR1 is SGHNT and CDR2 YYREEE (reference sequence). Deletions cut 5 bases from V and 1 base from J, with 9 bases between. DNA of the CDR3: TGTGCCAGCAGGCAGGACAAGAACACTGAAGCTTTCTTT. Translated, it gives CASRQDKNTEAFF.

This clonotype was seen repeatedly, ten times or more. The rearrangement joins TRBV7-2 to TRBJ1-5, with a possible D match to TRBD1 (6 bases). This CDR3 region has 14 residues. The germline V and J ends were trimmed by 5 bases and 1 base, with 9 bases remaining between them. Germline V CDR1 and CDR2: SGHTA, FQGNSA. The CDR3 nucleotides are TGTGCCAGCAGCGTACAGGGAAGCAATCAGCCCCAGCATTTT. Protein: CASSVQGSNQPQHF.

This rearrangement joins TRBV5-8 to TRBJ2-1, with a tentative D call TRBD2 (7 bases). The V and J ends lost 4 bases and 1 base respectively, with 18 bases between them. Germline CDR1 reads SGHTS; CDR2 reads YDEGEE. The CDR3 has 17 amino acids. The CDR3 DNA reads as TGTGCCAGCAGCCCCCGTGCGGGGGCGGGTTCCTACAATGAGCAGTTCTTC. It codes for CASSPRAGAGSYNEQFF.

This clonotype occurred many times. In DNA form, the CDR3 reads TGTGCCAGCAGCCAGACCGGGAGAATTAACTATGGCTACACCTTC. Its translation is CASSQTGRINYGYTF. V is TRBV4-2 and J is TRBJ1-2; no reliable D call. Germline CDR1 is LGHNA and CDR2 is YNFKEQ. The V and J ends lost 3 bases and 1 base respectively, with 12 bases between them. The CDR3 sequence is 15 residues long.

This clonotype showed up many times. V and J are TRBV7-9 and TRBJ1-3; D is ambiguous. This CDR3 region has 15 residues. V lost 3 bases and J lost 5, with 14 bases in between. Germline CDR1 SEHNR, CDR2 FQNEAQ (reference sequence). CDR3 amino acids: CASSFEGSERNTIYF. The CDR3 nucleotides read TGTGCCAGCAGCTTTGAAGGGTCTGAAAGAAACACCATATATTTT.

This clonotype was seen more than once but under ten times. J is TRBJ1-1 and V is TRBV28, with 11 nucleotides matching TRBD1. Germline CDR1 and CDR2: MDHEN and SYDVKM. V lost 4 bases, J lost 5 bases, and 3 bases stayed unmatched. The CDR3 contains 14 residues. The CDR3 here is CASSWTGGWTEAFF. The CDR3 DNA is TGTGCCAGCAGTTGGACAGGGGGCTGGACTGAAGCTTTCTTT.

Note on this clonotype: The junction does not match germline at one end; this may be a read error. The rearrangement joins TRBV12-3 or TRBV12-4 to TRBJ2-2; D ambiguous. There are 15 residues in the CDR3. The CDR3 DNA reads TGTGCCAGCAGTTTAGAGGGTCGGGTCACCGGTGAGCTGTTTTTT. Translation gives CASSLEGRVTGELFF.

In its sample, this clonotype was seen many times. This rearrangement joins TRBV2 to TRBJ2-5; 11 bases line up with TRBD1. Germline lookup yields CDR1 SNHLY and CDR2 FYNNEI. This CDR3 region has 15 residues. V was pared by 6 bases and J by 1 base, with 4 bases of the junction left unmatched. CDR3 sequence (DNA): TGTGCCAGCAGGAGGACAGGGGGCATCCAAGAGACCCAGTACTTC. Translating it yields CASRRTGGIQETQYF.

Of note for this clonotype: A single base separates this from a much larger clone, so it may be a read error. The chain carries TRBV6-8 and TRBJ1-2; D gene ambiguous. V was shortened by 4 bases and J by 4 bases, with 13 bases between the two germline ends. Germline-derived CDR1 and CDR2 are MNHGY and SAAAGT. The length of the CDR3 is 14 residues. The CDR3 coding sequence is TGTGCCAGCAGTTGGTCAGTCCTTTCCTATGGCTACACCTTC. This encodes CASSWSVLSYGYTF.

This clonotype has only a few counts. The chain uses TRBV29-1 and TRBJ2-7; 7 bases match TRBD1. The V gene end was trimmed by 6 bases and the J gene end by 9 bases; junction bases not matched to a gene: 17. CDR3 length: 14 residues. CDR1 is SQVTM and CDR2 is ANQGSEA in the germline V gene. The CDR3 spells CSVRYTLDRAVQYF. In DNA form, the CDR3 reads TGCAGCGTCCGTTATACTCTCGACAGGGCGGTGCAGTACTTC.

CDR3 loop: CSAPAPSGGLSTDTQYF. CDR3 coding DNA: TGCAGTGCTCCGGCCCCAAGCGGGGGCCTTAGCACAGATACGCAGTATTTT. The chain employs TRBV20-1 and TRBJ2-3, with 8 bases that match TRBD2. V lost 5 bases and J lost 0; bases outside the gene matches: 13. The CDR3 has 17 residues. CDR1 is DFQATT, CDR2 SNEGSKA, per germline (reference sequence).

On this clonotype itself: A much larger clone lies one base from this, so it may be a read error. V usage is TRBV6-1 and J usage is TRBJ1-1; maybe TRBD1 (5 bases). The CDR3 loop spans 14 amino acids. Germline V gene data show CDR1 as MNHNS and CDR2 as SASEGT. The V end was cut by 6 bases, the J end by 1 base, with 12 bases between. In DNA, the CDR3 is TGTGCCAGCAGCAGACAGATAGAGAACACTGAAGCTTTCTTT. Encoded protein: CASSRQIENTEAFF.

This clonotype was observed many times. V usage is TRBV28 and J usage is TRBJ2-3, with TRBD1 matching over 10 bases. With V trimmed by 6 bases and J by 1 base, 1 base remained unmatched. The CDR3 loop spans 14 amino acids. Germline CDR1 reads MDHEN; CDR2 reads SYDVKM. The CDR3 spells CASRGTGGTDTQYF. CDR3 bases: TGTGCCAGCAGAGGGACAGGGGGCACAGATACGCAGTATTTT.

This clonotype was recorded at least ten times. This sequence joins TRBV28 and TRBJ2-7, with 9 bases matching TRBD2. From germline, CDR1 is MDHEN and CDR2 SYDVKM. There are 14 residues in the CDR3. J was trimmed by 5 bases and V by 8 bases; bases with no gene match: 10. The CDR3 here is CASAGWRGGDEQYV. In DNA form, the CDR3 reads TGTGCCAGCGCTGGGTGGCGGGGGGGAGACGAGCAGTACGTC.

The chain uses TRBV3-1 and TRBJ2-7; perhaps TRBD1 as D (6 bases). The germline V gene has CDR1 LGHDT and CDR2 YNNKEL (reference sequence). The CDR3 runs to 16 residues. V dropped 4 bases and J dropped 2 bases, with 18 bases sitting between them. The chain's CDR3 is CASSPNRAGQTYEQYF. The CDR3 DNA reads TGTGCCAGCAGCCCTAACAGGGCAGGACAAACCTACGAGCAGTACTTC.

This clonotype was detected many times. The gene calls are TRBV15 and TRBJ2-5; 10 bases fit TRBD2. Germline V gives CDR1 LNHNV, CDR2 YYDKDF (reference sequence). The CDR3 spans 17 residues. The trim removed 2 bases at V and 5 bases at J, leaving 11 bases unmatched. CDR3: CATSRSKRTSGTETQYF. In DNA, the CDR3 is TGTGCCACCAGCAGATCCAAGCGGACTAGCGGCACGGAGACCCAGTACTTC.

This clonotype appeared many times. The CDR3 DNA sequence: TGCAGTGCTCCCGTCGTAGGCCGAACCTACGAGCAGTACTTC. It specifies CSAPVVGRTYEQYF. The rearrangement uses TRBV20-1 and TRBJ2-7; D is unclear. V lost 5 bases and J 2 bases, leaving 16 bases between the germline ends. Germline values: CDR1 DFQATT, CDR2 SNEGSKA (reference sequence). CDR3 size: 14 residues.

This clonotype was seen many times. The rearrangement joins TRBV7-9 to TRBJ2-1; 9 bases agree with TRBD1. This CDR3 is 16 amino acids long. The germline V gene encodes CDR1 SEHNR and CDR2 FQNEAQ (reference sequence). The trim removed 5 bases at V and 4 bases at J, leaving 9 bases unmatched. This chain's CDR3 is CASSPRQGDGYNEQFF. The CDR3, as DNA: TGTGCCAGCAGCCCGAGACAGGGGGATGGATACAATGAGCAGTTCTTC.

This clonotype was seen ten or more times. The genes are TRBV7-8 and TRBJ2-7; TRBD2 might be the D (7 bases). The V gene's germline CDR1 is SGHVS and CDR2 FQNEAQ. The CDR3 is 14 amino acids. Deletions cut 1 base from V and 12 bases from J, with 19 bases between. CDR3 amino acids: CASSLGGGGTQPYF. The CDR3 region has the DNA TGTGCCAGCAGCTTAGGGGGGGGCGGGACTCAGCCGTACTTC.

The sample holds many counts of this clonotype. CDR3 residues: CASSLALDLGETQYF. The CDR3 nucleotides read TGTGCCAGCAGCTTAGCGCTGGACCTCGGAGAGACCCAGTACTTC. This rearrangement joins TRBV7-9 to TRBJ2-5, with D hard to call. CDR1 is SEHNR, CDR2 FQNEAQ, per germline (reference sequence). Trimming pared 0 bases from V and 4 bases from J, leaving 12 bases between. The CDR3 loop spans 15 amino acids.

This clonotype showed up many times. This chain joins TRBV20-1 and TRBJ2-3; no reliable D call. Trimming cost V 0 bases and J 0 bases, with 10 bases left between them. This CDR3 is 15 amino acids long. Germline V gene lookup returns CDR1 DFQATT and CDR2 SNEGSKA (reference sequence). The CDR3 nucleotides read TGCAGTGCTAGAGATGGAGCTGCTAGCACAGATACGCAGTATTTT. Protein product: CSARDGAASTDTQYF.

This clonotype was seen only a few times. The chain combines TRBV20-1 with TRBJ1-4; D uncertain. CDR1 and CDR2 (germline): DFQATT, SNEGSKA (reference sequence). The CDR3 is made up of 13 amino acids. Trimming left V 4 bases short and J 0 bases short, with 6 bases between. The CDR3 nucleotides are TGCAGTGCTACACAAGCAACTAATGAAAAACTGTTTTTT. Translating gives CSATQATNEKLFF.

The chain employs TRBV7-9 and TRBJ2-6; a possible D gene is TRBD1 (6 bases). The CDR3 has 18 amino acids. Trimming cost V 6 bases and J 0 bases, with 18 bases left between them. Germline-derived CDR1 and CDR2 are SEHNR and FQNEAQ (reference sequence). The CDR3 nucleotides read TGTGCCAGCAGTCCAAGGGGGACACAACCCTCTGGGGCCAACGTCCTGACTTTC. Its translation is CASSPRGTQPSGANVLTF.

This clonotype was counted ten times or more. CDR3 amino acids: CSARGLLRLDTEAFF. For the CDR3, the DNA is TGCAGCGCCAGAGGTCTCCTCAGGCTAGACACTGAAGCTTTCTTT. The chain recombines TRBV29-1 with TRBJ1-1, with D uncertain. The CDR3 has 15 residues. Germline V lookup: CDR1 SQVTM, CDR2 ANQGSEA. Trimming took off 7 bases at V and 3 bases at J, with 21 bases between the two ends.